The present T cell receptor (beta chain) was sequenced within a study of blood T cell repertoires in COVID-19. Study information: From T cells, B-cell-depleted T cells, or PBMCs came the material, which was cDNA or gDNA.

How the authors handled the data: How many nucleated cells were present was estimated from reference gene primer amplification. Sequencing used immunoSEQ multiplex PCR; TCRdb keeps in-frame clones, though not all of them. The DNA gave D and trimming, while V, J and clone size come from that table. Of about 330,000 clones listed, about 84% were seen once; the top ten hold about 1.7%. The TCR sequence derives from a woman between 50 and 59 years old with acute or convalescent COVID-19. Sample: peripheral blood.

CDR3 bases: TGTGCCAGCGGATCCTCAGGGTTGGGCTACACCTTC. It yields the protein CASGSSGLGYTF. The V and J genes are TRBV28 and TRBJ1-2; TRBD1 is a possible D gene (5 bases). CDR1 is MDHEN and CDR2 is SYDVKM in the germline V gene. The V gene lost 8 bases and the J gene lost 8 bases, with 15 bases spanning the gap. The CDR3 consists of 12 residues.